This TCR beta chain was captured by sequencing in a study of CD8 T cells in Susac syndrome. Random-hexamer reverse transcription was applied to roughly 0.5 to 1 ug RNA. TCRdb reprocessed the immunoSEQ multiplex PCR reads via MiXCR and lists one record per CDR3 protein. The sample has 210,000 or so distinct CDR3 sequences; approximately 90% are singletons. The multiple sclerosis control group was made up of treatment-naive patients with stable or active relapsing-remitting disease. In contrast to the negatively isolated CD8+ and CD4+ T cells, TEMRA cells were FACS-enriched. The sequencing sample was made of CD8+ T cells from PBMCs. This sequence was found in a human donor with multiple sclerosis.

This chain's CDR3 is CASSISISNTGELFF. CDR3 bases: TGTGCCAGTAGTATAAGCATATCGAACACCGGGGAGCTGTTTTTT. This chain uses TRBV19 with TRBJ2-2, with D unresolved. The germline gives CDR1 LNHDA, CDR2 SQIVND (reference sequence). Trimming pared 2 bases from V and 0 bases from J, leaving 7 bases between. The CDR3 runs to 15 residues.